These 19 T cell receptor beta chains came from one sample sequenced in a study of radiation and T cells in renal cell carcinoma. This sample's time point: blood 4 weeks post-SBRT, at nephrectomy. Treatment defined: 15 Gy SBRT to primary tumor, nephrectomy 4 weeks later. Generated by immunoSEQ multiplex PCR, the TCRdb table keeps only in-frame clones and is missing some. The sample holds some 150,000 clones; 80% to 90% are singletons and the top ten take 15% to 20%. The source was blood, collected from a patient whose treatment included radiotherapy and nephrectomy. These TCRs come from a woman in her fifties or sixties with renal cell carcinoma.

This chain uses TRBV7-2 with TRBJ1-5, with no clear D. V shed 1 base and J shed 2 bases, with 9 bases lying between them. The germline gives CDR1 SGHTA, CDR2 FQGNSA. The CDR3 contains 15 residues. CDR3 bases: TGTGCCAGCAGCTTAGATCTGGAGGGCAATCAGCCCCAGCATTTT. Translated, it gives CASSLDLEGNQPQHF.

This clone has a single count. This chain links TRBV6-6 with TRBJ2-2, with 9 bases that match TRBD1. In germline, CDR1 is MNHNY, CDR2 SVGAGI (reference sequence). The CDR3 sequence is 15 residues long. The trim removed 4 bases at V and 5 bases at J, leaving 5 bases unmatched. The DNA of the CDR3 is TGTGCCAGCAGTTCTACAGGGGGCGAGACCGGGGAGCTGTTTTTT. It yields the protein CASSSTGGETGELFF.

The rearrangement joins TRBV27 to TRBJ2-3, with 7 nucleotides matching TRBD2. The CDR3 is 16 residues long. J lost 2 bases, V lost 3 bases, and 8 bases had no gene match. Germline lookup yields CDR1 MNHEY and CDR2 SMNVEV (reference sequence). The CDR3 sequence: CASSFEWGDYTDTQYF. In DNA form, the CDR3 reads TGTGCCAGCAGTTTTGAGTGGGGGGACTACACAGATACGCAGTATTTT.

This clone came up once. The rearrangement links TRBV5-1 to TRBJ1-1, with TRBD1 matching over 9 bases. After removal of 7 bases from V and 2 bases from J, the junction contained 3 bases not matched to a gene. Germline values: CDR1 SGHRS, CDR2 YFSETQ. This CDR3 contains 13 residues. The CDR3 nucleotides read TGCGCCAGCTACAGGGGGCCCAACACTGAAGCTTTCTTT. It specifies CASYRGPNTEAFF.

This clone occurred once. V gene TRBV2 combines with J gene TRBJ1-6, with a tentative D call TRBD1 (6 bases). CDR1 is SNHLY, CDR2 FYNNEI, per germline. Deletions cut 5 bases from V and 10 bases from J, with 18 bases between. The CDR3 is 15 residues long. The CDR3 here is CASSLRQAPDSPLHF. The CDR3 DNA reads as TGTGCCAGCAGTTTGAGACAGGCTCCTGACTCACCCCTCCACTTT. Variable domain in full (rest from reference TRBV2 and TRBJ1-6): EPEVTQTPSHQVTQMGQEVILRCVPISNHLYFYWYRQILGQKVEFLVSFYNNEISEKSEIFDDQFSVERPDGSNFTLKIRSTKLEDSAMYFCASSLRQAPDSPLHFGNGTRLTVT.

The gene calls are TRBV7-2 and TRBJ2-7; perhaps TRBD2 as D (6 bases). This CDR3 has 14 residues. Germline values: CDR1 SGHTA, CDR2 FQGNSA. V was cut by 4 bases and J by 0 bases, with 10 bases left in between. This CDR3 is CASSYGGSSYEQYF. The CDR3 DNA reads TGTGCCAGCAGCTACGGGGGAAGCTCCTACGAGCAGTACTTC.

This CDR3 reads CASSLEAGALNEKLFF. The CDR3, as DNA: TGTGCCAGCAGCTTAGAAGCTGGGGCCCTTAATGAAAAACTGTTTTTT. The rearrangement links TRBV11-2 to TRBJ1-4; TRBD1 is a possible D gene (5 bases). Trimming pared 0 bases from V and 4 bases from J, leaving 12 bases between. CDR3 size: 16 residues. Per the germline V gene, CDR1 is SGHAT and CDR2 is FQNNGV.

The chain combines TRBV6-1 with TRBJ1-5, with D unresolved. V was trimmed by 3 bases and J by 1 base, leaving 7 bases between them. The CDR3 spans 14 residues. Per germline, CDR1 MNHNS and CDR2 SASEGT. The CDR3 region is CASSDRPSNQPQHF. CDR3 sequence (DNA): TGTGCCAGCAGTGACAGACCGAGCAATCAGCCCCAGCATTTT.

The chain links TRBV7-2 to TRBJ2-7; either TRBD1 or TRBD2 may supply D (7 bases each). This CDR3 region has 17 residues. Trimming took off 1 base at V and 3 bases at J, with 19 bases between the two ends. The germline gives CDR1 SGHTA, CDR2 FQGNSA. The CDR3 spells CASSLGRGRERSYEQYF. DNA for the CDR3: TGTGCCAGCAGCTTAGGAAGGGGGCGGGAGAGGAGCTACGAGCAGTACTTC.

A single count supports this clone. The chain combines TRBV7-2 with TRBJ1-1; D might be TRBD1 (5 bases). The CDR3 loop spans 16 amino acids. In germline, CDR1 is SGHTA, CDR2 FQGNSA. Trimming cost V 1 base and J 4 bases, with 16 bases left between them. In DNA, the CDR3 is TGTGCCAGCAGCTTAGGCCCTGGGGGTCTGGCCACTGAAGCTTTCTTT. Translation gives CASSLGPGGLATEAFF. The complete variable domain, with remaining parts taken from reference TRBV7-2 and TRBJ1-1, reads GAGVSQSPSNKVTEKGKDVELRCDPISGHTALYWYRQSLGQGLEFLIYFQGNSAPDKSGLPSDRFSAERTGGSVSTLTIQRTQQEDSAVYLCASSLGPGGLATEAFFGQGTRLTVV.

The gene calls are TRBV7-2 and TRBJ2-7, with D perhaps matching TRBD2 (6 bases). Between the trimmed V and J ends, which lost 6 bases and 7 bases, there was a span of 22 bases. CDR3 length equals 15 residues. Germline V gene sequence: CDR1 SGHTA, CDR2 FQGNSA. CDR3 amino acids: CASSLPPSGAKEQYF. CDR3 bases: TGTGCCAGCAGTCTTCCTCCTTCGGGAGCTAAAGAGCAGTACTTC.

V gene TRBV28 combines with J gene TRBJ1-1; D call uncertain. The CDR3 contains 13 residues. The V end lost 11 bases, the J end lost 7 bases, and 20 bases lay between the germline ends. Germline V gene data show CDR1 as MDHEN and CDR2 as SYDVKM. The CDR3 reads CAAVLGSGSEAFF. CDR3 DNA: TGTGCCGCAGTACTGGGCTCGGGGAGTGAAGCTTTCTTT.

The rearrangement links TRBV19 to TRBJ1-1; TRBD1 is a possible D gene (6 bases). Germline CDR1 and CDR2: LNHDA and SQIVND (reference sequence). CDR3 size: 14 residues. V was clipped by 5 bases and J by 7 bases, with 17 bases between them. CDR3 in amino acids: CASSENTGSGEAFF. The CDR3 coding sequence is TGTGCCAGTAGTGAAAATACAGGGAGTGGTGAAGCTTTCTTT.

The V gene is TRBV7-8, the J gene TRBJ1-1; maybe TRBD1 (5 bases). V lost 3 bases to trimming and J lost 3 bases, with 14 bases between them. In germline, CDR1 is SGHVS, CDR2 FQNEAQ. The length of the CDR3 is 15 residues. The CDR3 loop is CASSFGGAQYTEAFF. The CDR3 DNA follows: TGTGCCAGCAGCTTCGGAGGGGCCCAGTACACTGAAGCTTTCTTT.

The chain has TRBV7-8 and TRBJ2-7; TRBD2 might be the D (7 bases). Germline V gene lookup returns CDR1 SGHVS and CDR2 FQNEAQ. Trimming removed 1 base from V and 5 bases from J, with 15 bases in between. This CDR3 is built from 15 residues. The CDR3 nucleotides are TGTGCCAGCAGCTTAGAGGGGGGAGGGCGGAACGAGCAGTACTTC. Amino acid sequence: CASSLEGGGRNEQYF.

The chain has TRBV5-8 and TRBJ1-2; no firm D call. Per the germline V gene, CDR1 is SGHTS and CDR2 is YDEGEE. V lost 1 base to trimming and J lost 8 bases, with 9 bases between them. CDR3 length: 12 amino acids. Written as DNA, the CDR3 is TGTGCCAGCAGCTTGTCCAGGTCCGGCTACACCTTC. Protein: CASSLSRSGYTF.

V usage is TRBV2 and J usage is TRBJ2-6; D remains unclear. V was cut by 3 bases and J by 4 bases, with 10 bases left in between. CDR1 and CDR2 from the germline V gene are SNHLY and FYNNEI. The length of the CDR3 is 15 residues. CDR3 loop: CASSDWGTGANVLTF. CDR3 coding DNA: TGTGCCAGCAGTGACTGGGGTACGGGGGCCAACGTCCTGACTTTC.

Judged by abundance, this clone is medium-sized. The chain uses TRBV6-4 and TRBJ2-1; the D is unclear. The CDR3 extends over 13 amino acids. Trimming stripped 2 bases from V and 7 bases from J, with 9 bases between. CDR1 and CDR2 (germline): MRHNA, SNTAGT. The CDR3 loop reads CASSDGFSNEQFF. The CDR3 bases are TGTGCCAGCAGTGACGGTTTTTCAAATGAGCAGTTCTTC.

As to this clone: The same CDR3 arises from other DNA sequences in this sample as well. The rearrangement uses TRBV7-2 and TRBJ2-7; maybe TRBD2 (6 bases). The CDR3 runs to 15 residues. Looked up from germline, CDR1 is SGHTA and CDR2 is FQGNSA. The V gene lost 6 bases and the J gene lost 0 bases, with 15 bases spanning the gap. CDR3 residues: CASSNWAGNSYEQYF. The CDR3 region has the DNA TGTGCCAGCAGTAACTGGGCGGGGAACTCCTACGAGCAGTACTTC.